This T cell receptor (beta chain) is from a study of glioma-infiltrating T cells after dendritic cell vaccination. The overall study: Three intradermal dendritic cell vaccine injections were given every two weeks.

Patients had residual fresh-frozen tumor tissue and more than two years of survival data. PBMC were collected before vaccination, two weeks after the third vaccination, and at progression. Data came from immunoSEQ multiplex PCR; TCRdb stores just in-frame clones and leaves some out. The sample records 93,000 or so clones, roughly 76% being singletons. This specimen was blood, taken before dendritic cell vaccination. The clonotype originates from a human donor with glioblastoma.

In DNA, the CDR3 is TGCGCCAGCAGTTTTTCAGTTGACTCTAACTATGGCTACACCTTC. It translates to CASSFSVDSNYGYTF. The rearrangement uses TRBV5-1 and TRBJ1-2; D gene unclear. The CDR3 length is 15 residues. Trimming took 5 bases from V and 0 from J, leaving 14 bases between them. Germline loops: CDR1 SGHRS, CDR2 YFSETQ.